The T cell receptor beta chain under discussion was sequenced for a study of radiation and T cells in renal cell carcinoma. This clone was picked up one time. The repertoire was sequenced with immunoSEQ multiplex PCR; TCRdb's copy has only in-frame clones and lacks some. The data show some 130,000 clones, about 81% seen once. From germline, CDR1 is MNHEY and CDR2 SVGAGI. Trimming at V came to 5 bases and at J to 5 bases, leaving 2 bases not matched to a gene. The length of the CDR3 is 13 residues. Time point: blood 2 weeks post-SBRT. Treatment described: 15 Gy SBRT to primary tumor, nephrectomy 4 weeks later. This renal cell carcinoma was of the clear cell type.

Sequencing used blood, obtained from a patient whose treatment included radiotherapy and nephrectomy. The TCR was taken from an older woman with renal cell carcinoma. The rearrangement joins TRBV6-5 to TRBJ2-1; TRBD1 aligns across 8 bases. For the CDR3, the DNA is TGTGCCAGCAGTCGGGACAGGAACAATGAGCAGTTCTTC. Translated: CASSRDRNNEQFF.